This T cell receptor (beta chain) originates from a study of OX40 agonist ivuxolimab in advanced cancers. Across the study: Of mixed ages from about 23 to 79 and averaging approximately 60 years, the group was roughly 85% male.

Clones were sequenced by immunoSEQ multiplex PCR, and TCRdb holds only the in-frame ones, with some missing. The profile shows 40,000 to 55,000 clones, 65% to 90% of them singletons. Study findings and constraints: There was clonal expansion of CD4+ and CD8+ blood T cells by week 6 at 0.1 to 3.0 mg/kg. The mean number of expanded clones was higher in CD8+ T cells than in CD4+.

The CDR3 loop spans 15 amino acids. The ends lost 4 bases at V and 9 bases at J; junction bases unmatched: 3. Germline V CDR1 and CDR2: SGHDN, FVKESK. Autoimmune disease history or systemic immunosuppression disqualified patients. Notes on this clone: Its target is not known.

V is TRBV14 and J is TRBJ2-1, with 16 bases matching TRBD2. The clonotype originates from an adult with an advanced solid tumor such as melanoma, head and neck, liver or kidney cancer. Sequencing used CD4+ or CD8+ T cells sorted from blood, obtained in a trial of the OX40 agonist ivuxolimab. DNA for the CDR3: TGTGCCAGCAGCCTGGGACTAGCGGGAGGGATTGAGCAGTTCTTC. This codes for CASSLGLAGGIEQFF.